This T cell receptor (beta chain) comes out of a study of long-term antiretroviral therapy in people with HIV. General study points: The study collected no data on ART adherence, viral resistance or therapy changes. Transplant-donor-level diversity was not reached after ART, though diversity increased. Before ART, certain clones expanded, and these dominated the repertoire at all time points.

Trimming shortened V by 5 bases and J by 2 bases, and 7 bases separated the two germline ends. The CDR3 runs to 12 residues. Germline V lookup: CDR1 MNHNY, CDR2 SVGAGI (reference sequence). immunoSEQ v3.0 was run at survey level. Some clones are missing from TCRdb's copy, which holds only in-frame ones; the method was immunoSEQ multiplex PCR. The table lists roughly 28,000 clones, more than 75% of them singletons. Of note for this clone: Its target is not known.

This clonotype was obtained from a woman in her late teens or twenties with HIV. Here the sequenced sample was unsorted PBMCs, taken 0.5 years after starting antiretroviral therapy. The chain is built from TRBV6-6 and TRBJ2-7; D not resolved. Here the CDR3 reads CASSTKTYEQYF. CDR3 sequence (DNA): TGTGCCAGCAGTACAAAGACCTACGAGCAGTACTTC.